Listed below are T cell receptor beta chains from one sample, sequenced in a study of blood T cell repertoires in COVID-19. Measured with immunoSEQ multiplex PCR; TCRdb has only the in-frame clones, and not every one. This table holds some 150,000 clones, over 70% found once. Sequencing was carried out using PBMCs or T cells enriched from blood (not recorded which). The receptors here all came from a woman between 50 and 59 years old in a cohort exposed to, infected with or recovered from COVID-19 (not recorded which). CDR3s include the opening cysteine and the closing phenylalanine or tryptophan. D genes are given only for firm matches. A row's size may be missing; if present it is once, few, many or a size class.

CDR3aa: CASSRSGLDEQFF; CDR3nt: TGTGCCAGCAGCCGCTCAGGGCTAGATGAGCAGTTCTTC; v_gene: TRBV5-6; abundance: NA; d_gene: NA; j_gene: TRBJ2-1
CDR3aa: CASKRGGPNTGELFF; CDR3nt: TGTGCCAGCAAGCGGGGGGGCCCGAACACCGGGGAGCTGTTTTTT; v_gene: TRBV6-5; abundance: NA; d_gene: TRBD2; j_gene: TRBJ2-2
CDR3aa: CASSPGGRDSNQPQHF; CDR3nt: TGTGCCAGCAGTCCCGGCGGCCGAGATAGCAATCAGCCCCAGCATTTT; v_gene: TRBV28; abundance: NA; d_gene: NA; j_gene: TRBJ1-5
CDR3aa: CASSRQRADTQYF; CDR3nt: TGTGCCAGCAGCCGCCAGCGGGCAGATACGCAGTATTTT; v_gene: TRBV7-9; abundance: NA; d_gene: NA; j_gene: TRBJ2-3
CDR3aa: CSVDRQGSYEQYF; CDR3nt: TGCAGCGTTGACCGGCAGGGGAGTTACGAGCAGTACTTC; v_gene: TRBV29-1; abundance: NA; d_gene: NA; j_gene: TRBJ2-7
CDR3aa: CASSLVGTANQPQHF; CDR3nt: TGTGCCAGCAGCTTAGTCGGGACAGCAAATCAGCCCCAGCATTTT; v_gene: TRBV7-9; abundance: NA; d_gene: TRBD1; j_gene: TRBJ1-5
CDR3aa: CASSPWERVNEQFF; CDR3nt: TGTGCCAGCAGCCCTTGGGAGCGCGTCAATGAGCAGTTCTTC; v_gene: TRBV5-6; abundance: few; d_gene: NA; j_gene: TRBJ2-1
CDR3aa: CASSLGGSSSYEQYF; CDR3nt: TGTGCCAGCAGCTTGGGGGGGTCCAGCTCCTACGAGCAGTACTTC; v_gene: TRBV7-6; abundance: NA; d_gene: TRBD2; j_gene: TRBJ2-7
CDR3aa: CASSENRGLNTEAFF; CDR3nt: TGTGCCAGCAGCGAAAACAGGGGACTGAACACTGAAGCTTTCTTT; v_gene: TRBV9; abundance: NA; d_gene: TRBD1; j_gene: TRBJ1-1
CDR3aa: CASSSLNQPQHF; CDR3nt: TGTGCCAGCAGTTCCCTAAATCAGCCCCAGCATTTT; v_gene: TRBV28; abundance: NA; d_gene: NA; j_gene: TRBJ1-5
CDR3aa: CATSTGQGSLYSNQPQHF; CDR3nt: TGTGCCACCAGCACTGGACAGGGGAGCTTATATAGCAATCAGCCCCAGCATTTT; v_gene: TRBV15; abundance: once; d_gene: TRBD1; j_gene: TRBJ1-5
CDR3aa: CASSPQDRSDYEQYF; CDR3nt: TGTGCCAGCAGCCCCCAGGACAGGTCGGACTACGAGCAGTACTTC; v_gene: TRBV7-8; abundance: NA; d_gene: TRBD1; j_gene: TRBJ2-7
CDR3aa: CASSPRVAPDYGYTF; CDR3nt: TGTGCCAGCAGCCCCAGGGTGGCGCCGGACTATGGCTACACCTTC; v_gene: TRBV5-5; abundance: NA; d_gene: NA; j_gene: TRBJ1-2
CDR3aa: CASSSDRANYGYTF; CDR3nt: TGTGCCAGCAGCTCGGACAGGGCGAACTATGGCTACACCTTC; v_gene: TRBV5-4; abundance: NA; d_gene: TRBD1; j_gene: TRBJ1-2
CDR3aa: CASSQVWTGDSTGELFF; CDR3nt: TGTGCCAGCAGCCAAGTTTGGACAGGGGATAGCACCGGGGAGCTGTTTTTT; v_gene: TRBV4-2; abundance: NA; d_gene: TRBD1; j_gene: TRBJ2-2
CDR3aa: CASSARGTTARETQYF; CDR3nt: TGTGCCAGCAGCGCCCGGGGGACCACCGCTCGGGAGACCCAGTACTTC; v_gene: TRBV7-2; abundance: NA; d_gene: NA; j_gene: TRBJ2-5
CDR3aa: CASSPGQGAYEQYF; CDR3nt: TGCGCCAGCAGCCCGGGACAGGGGGCCTACGAGCAGTACTTC; v_gene: TRBV4-3; abundance: NA; d_gene: TRBD1; j_gene: TRBJ2-7
CDR3aa: CASSLELRGDGYTF; CDR3nt: TGCGCCAGCAGCTTGGAGCTCAGGGGGGATGGCTACACCTTC; v_gene: TRBV5-1; abundance: NA; d_gene: TRBD1; j_gene: TRBJ1-2
CDR3aa: CASRPTGGSGYTF; CDR3nt: TGTGCCAGCAGACCGACAGGGGGCAGTGGCTACACCTTC; v_gene: TRBV11-1; abundance: NA; d_gene: TRBD1; j_gene: TRBJ1-2
CDR3aa: CASSPLVATVEAFF; CDR3nt: TGTGCCAGCAGCCCCCTAGTCGCGACCGTTGAAGCTTTCTTT; v_gene: TRBV27; abundance: NA; d_gene: NA; j_gene: TRBJ1-1
CDR3aa: CASSVQGFGNTEAFF; CDR3nt: TGTGCCAGCAGTGTACAGGGGTTCGGGAACACTGAAGCTTTCTTT; v_gene: TRBV2; abundance: NA; d_gene: TRBD1; j_gene: TRBJ1-1
CDR3aa: CSVPGQGDQWTQYF; CDR3nt: TGCAGCGTCCCCGGACAGGGAGATCAGTGGACCCAGTACTTC; v_gene: TRBV29-1; abundance: NA; d_gene: TRBD1; j_gene: TRBJ2-5
CDR3aa: CASSAQQGVQSGANVLTF; CDR3nt: TGTGCCAGCAGCGCCCAACAGGGCGTTCAATCTGGGGCCAACGTCCTGACTTTC; v_gene: TRBV9; abundance: NA; d_gene: NA; j_gene: TRBJ2-6
CDR3aa: CAISPTTGIYEQYF; CDR3nt: TGTGCCATCAGTCCCACGACAGGGATCTACGAGCAGTACTTC; v_gene: TRBV10-3; abundance: many; d_gene: TRBD1; j_gene: TRBJ2-7
CDR3aa: CATDGGTYQPQHF; CDR3nt: TGTGCCACAGACGGAGGGACTTATCAGCCCCAGCATTTT; v_gene: TRBV15; abundance: NA; d_gene: NA; j_gene: TRBJ1-5
CDR3aa: CSVAGLGELFF; CDR3nt: TGCAGCGTTGCTGGCCTGGGGGAGCTGTTTTTT; v_gene: TRBV29-1; abundance: NA; d_gene: NA; j_gene: TRBJ2-2
CDR3aa: CASSPSGRSSYNEQFF; CDR3nt: TGTGCCAGCAGCCCCAGCGGGAGAAGCTCCTACAATGAGCAGTTCTTC; v_gene: TRBV3-1/TRBV3-2; abundance: NA; d_gene: TRBD2; j_gene: TRBJ2-1
CDR3aa: CASSLPSGRADTQYF; CDR3nt: TGTGCCAGCAGCTTGCCTAGCGGGAGAGCAGATACGCAGTATTTT; v_gene: TRBV5-6; abundance: NA; d_gene: TRBD2; j_gene: TRBJ2-3
CDR3aa: CASSGSRGTANEKLFF; CDR3nt: TGTGCCAGCAGTGGGTCACGGGGGACTGCTAATGAAAAACTGTTTTTT; v_gene: TRBV25-1; abundance: NA; d_gene: NA; j_gene: TRBJ1-4
CDR3aa: CASRGDGARGGYTF; CDR3nt: TGTGCCAGCAGGGGGGACGGGGCGCGGGGTGGCTACACCTTC; v_gene: TRBV6-5; abundance: NA; d_gene: NA; j_gene: TRBJ1-2
CDR3aa: CASSLTTGGTGNQPQHF; CDR3nt: TGTGCCAGCAGCTTAACGACAGGGGGTACTGGCAATCAGCCCCAGCATTTT; v_gene: TRBV5-5; abundance: NA; d_gene: TRBD1; j_gene: TRBJ1-5
CDR3aa: CASSQEEGGGYGYTF; CDR3nt: TGTGCCAGCAGCCAAGAAGAAGGGGGCGGGTATGGCTACACCTTC; v_gene: TRBV3-1/TRBV3-2; abundance: NA; d_gene: TRBD1; j_gene: TRBJ1-2
CDR3aa: CASSSPGMRHGYTF; CDR3nt: TGTGCCAGCAGCTCTCCAGGGATGAGACATGGCTACACCTTC; v_gene: TRBV11-2; abundance: NA; d_gene: NA; j_gene: TRBJ1-2
CDR3aa: CASSFGSRQGAFF; CDR3nt: TGTGCCAGCAGTTTCGGGTCGCGCCAGGGAGCTTTCTTT; v_gene: TRBV12-3/TRBV12-4; abundance: NA; d_gene: NA; j_gene: TRBJ1-1
CDR3aa: CASSLTGQGVDEQFF; CDR3nt: TGTGCCAGCAGTTTGACGGGACAGGGGGTCGATGAGCAGTTCTTC; v_gene: TRBV27; abundance: NA; d_gene: TRBD1; j_gene: TRBJ2-1
CDR3aa: CASAGGQGLQSGANVLTF; CDR3nt: TGTGCCAGCGCCGGGGGACAGGGGCTGCAATCTGGGGCCAACGTCCTGACTTTC; v_gene: TRBV5-4; abundance: NA; d_gene: TRBD1; j_gene: TRBJ2-6
CDR3aa: CASSRPKFSGNTGELFF; CDR3nt: TGCGCCAGCAGCCGTCCGAAATTTTCGGGGAACACCGGGGAGCTGTTTTTT; v_gene: TRBV4-1; abundance: NA; d_gene: NA; j_gene: TRBJ2-2